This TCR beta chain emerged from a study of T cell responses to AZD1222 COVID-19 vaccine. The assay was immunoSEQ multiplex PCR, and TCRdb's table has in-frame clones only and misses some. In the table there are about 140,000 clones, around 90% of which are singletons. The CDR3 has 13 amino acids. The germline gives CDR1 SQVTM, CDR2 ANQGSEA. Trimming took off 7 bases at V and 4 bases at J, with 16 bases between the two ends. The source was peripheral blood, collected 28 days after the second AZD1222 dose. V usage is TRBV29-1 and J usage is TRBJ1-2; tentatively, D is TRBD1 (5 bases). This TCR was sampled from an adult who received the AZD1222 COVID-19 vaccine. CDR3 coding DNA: TGCAGCGCCGGTCGGGGGGACGGCTATGGCTACACCTTC. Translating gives CSAGRGDGYGYTF.